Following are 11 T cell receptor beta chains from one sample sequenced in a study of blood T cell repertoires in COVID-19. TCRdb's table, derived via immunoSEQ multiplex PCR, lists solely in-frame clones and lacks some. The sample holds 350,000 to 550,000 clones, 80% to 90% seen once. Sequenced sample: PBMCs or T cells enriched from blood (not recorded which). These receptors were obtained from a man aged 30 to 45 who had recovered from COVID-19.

CDR3 sequence: CASSLVAGLNTEAFF. The CDR3 coding sequence is TGCGCCAGCAGCTTGGTAGCAGGGTTGAACACTGAAGCTTTCTTT. The chain combines TRBV5-1 with TRBJ1-1; TRBD1 is a possible D gene (5 bases). The CDR3 extends over 15 amino acids. Between the trimmed V and J ends, which lost 0 bases and 0 bases, there was a span of 9 bases. Germline-derived CDR1 and CDR2 are SGHRS and YFSETQ.

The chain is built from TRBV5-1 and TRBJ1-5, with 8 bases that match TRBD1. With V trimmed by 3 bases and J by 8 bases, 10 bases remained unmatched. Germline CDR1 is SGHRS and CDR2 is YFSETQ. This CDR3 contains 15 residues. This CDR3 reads CASSSGTGPMEPQHF. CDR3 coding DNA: TGCGCCAGCAGCTCCGGGACAGGTCCTATGGAGCCCCAGCATTTT.

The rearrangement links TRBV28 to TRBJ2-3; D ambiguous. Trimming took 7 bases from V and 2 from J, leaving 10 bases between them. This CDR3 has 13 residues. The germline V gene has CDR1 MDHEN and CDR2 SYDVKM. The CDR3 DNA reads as TGTGCCAGCATTGAGAGGAACACAGATACGCAGTATTTT. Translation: CASIERNTDTQYF.

For the CDR3, the DNA is TGCAGCGTCTTGACAGGGCTGAATCAGCCCCAGCATTTT. It translates to CSVLTGLNQPQHF. This sequence joins TRBV29-1 and TRBJ1-5; 7 bases match TRBD1. Trimming at V came to 6 bases and at J to 4 bases, leaving 6 bases not matched to a gene. Germline-derived CDR1 and CDR2 are SQVTM and ANQGSEA. This CDR3 spans 13 amino acids.

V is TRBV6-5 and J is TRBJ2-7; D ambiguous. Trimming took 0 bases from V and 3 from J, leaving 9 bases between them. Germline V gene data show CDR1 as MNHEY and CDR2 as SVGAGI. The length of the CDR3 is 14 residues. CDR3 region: CASSYSWAYYEQYF. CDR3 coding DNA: TGTGCCAGCAGTTACTCATGGGCTTACTACGAGCAGTACTTC.

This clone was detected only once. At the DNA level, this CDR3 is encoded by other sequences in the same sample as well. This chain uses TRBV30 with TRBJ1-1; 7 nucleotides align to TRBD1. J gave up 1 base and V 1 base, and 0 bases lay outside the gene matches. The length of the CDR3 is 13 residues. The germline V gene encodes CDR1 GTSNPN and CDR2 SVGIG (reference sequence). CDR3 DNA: TGTGCCTGGAGTGGACAGGGGAACACTGAAGCTTTCTTT. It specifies CAWSGQGNTEAFF.

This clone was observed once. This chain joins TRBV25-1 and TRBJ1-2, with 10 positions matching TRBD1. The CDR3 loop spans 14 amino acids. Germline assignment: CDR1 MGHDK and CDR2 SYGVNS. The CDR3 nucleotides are TGTGCATCGCATAAGGGACAGGGGAGCTATGGCTACACCTTC. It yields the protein CASHKGQGSYGYTF.

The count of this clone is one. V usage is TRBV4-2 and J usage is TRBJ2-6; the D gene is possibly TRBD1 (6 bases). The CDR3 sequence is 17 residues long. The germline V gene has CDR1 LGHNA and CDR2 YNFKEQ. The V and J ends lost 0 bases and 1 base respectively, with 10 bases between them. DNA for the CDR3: TGTGCCAGCAGCCAAGATACAGGGAGATCTGGGGCCAACGTCCTGACTTTC. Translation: CASSQDTGRSGANVLTF.

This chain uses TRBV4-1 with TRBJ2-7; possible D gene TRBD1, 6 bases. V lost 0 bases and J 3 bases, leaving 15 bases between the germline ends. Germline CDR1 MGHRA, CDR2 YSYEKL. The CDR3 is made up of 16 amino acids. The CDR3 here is CASSQEPGARIYEQYF. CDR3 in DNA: TGCGCCAGCAGCCAAGAACCAGGGGCGAGGATCTACGAGCAGTACTTC.

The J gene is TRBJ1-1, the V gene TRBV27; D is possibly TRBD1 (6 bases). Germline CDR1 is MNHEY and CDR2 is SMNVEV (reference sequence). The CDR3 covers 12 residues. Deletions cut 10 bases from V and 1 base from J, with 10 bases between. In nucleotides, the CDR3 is TGTGCCACCCGGACAGCGAACACTGAAGCTTTCTTT. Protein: CATRTANTEAFF.

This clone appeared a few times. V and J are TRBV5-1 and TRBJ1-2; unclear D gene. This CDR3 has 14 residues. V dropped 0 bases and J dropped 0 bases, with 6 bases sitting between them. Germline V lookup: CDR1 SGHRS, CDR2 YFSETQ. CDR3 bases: TGCGCCAGCAGCTTGGCACTTGCTAACTATGGCTACACCTTC. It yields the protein CASSLALANYGYTF.